Each of the 24 T cell receptor beta chains below was sequenced from the same sample in a study of T-cell reconstitution after alpha-beta-depleted transplantation in children. Preparation of the TCRbeta library involved a method that used unique molecular identifiers. TCRdb fed the PCR reads into MiXCR, producing one record per CDR3 protein. The sample carries approximately 520,000 distinct CDR3 sequences, 32% recorded once. The sample consisted of PBMCs from the stem cell graft donor, taken from the stem cell graft. These receptors were collected from a human donor who donated a stem cell graft to a child with aplastic anemia.

J is TRBJ1-3 and V is TRBV28; the D gene is possibly TRBD1 (5 bases). The CDR3 loop spans 14 amino acids. Germline CDR1 MDHEN, CDR2 SYDVKM. Between the trimmed V and J ends, which lost 5 bases and 7 bases, there was a span of 15 bases. This chain's CDR3 is CASSSREGFNTIYF. The CDR3 DNA is TGTGCCAGCAGTAGCAGGGAGGGATTCAACACCATATATTTT. Full variable domain (outside the CDR3, taken from reference TRBV28 and TRBJ1-3): DVKVTQSSRYLVKRTGEKVFLECVQDMDHENMFWYRQDPGLGLRLIYFSYDVKMKEKGDIPEGYSVSREKKERFSLILESASTNQTSMYLCASSSREGFNTIYFGEGSWLTVV.

V usage is TRBV9 and J usage is TRBJ2-7; 10 nucleotides match TRBD1. Germline CDR1 SGDLS, CDR2 YYNGEE. With V trimmed by 3 bases and J by 3 bases, 3 bases remained unmatched. This CDR3 comprises 14 residues. CDR3 DNA sequence: TGTGCCAGCAGCGCAGGGACAGGGGACTACGAGCAGTACTTC. Its protein product is CASSAGTGDYEQYF.

This chain uses TRBV7-2 with TRBJ2-7; TRBD1 is a possible D gene (6 bases). V was clipped by 4 bases and J by 3 bases, with 10 bases between them. The CDR3 spans 13 residues. Germline-derived CDR1 and CDR2 are SGHTA and FQGNSA. The CDR3 here is CASSSTGFYEQYF. The CDR3 DNA reads as TGTGCCAGCAGCTCCACAGGGTTCTACGAGCAGTACTTC.

A few counts support this clonotype. V gene TRBV20-1 combines with J gene TRBJ2-1; TRBD2 agrees at 7 bases. Trimming took 3 bases from V and 2 from J; bases not matched to a gene: 4. The CDR3 runs 14 residues. CDR1 and CDR2 from the germline V gene are DFQATT and SNEGSKA (reference sequence). The CDR3 sequence: CSARWGGAYNEQFF. CDR3 sequence (DNA): TGCAGTGCTAGGTGGGGGGGAGCCTACAATGAGCAGTTCTTC.

The table lists this clonotype with a few counts. This sequence joins TRBV20-1 and TRBJ2-7; TRBD1 agrees at 7 bases. The CDR3 consists of 13 residues. Germline V CDR1 and CDR2: DFQATT, SNEGSKA (reference sequence). The V segment lost 6 bases and the J segment 1 base; nucleotides outside the gene matches: 6. In DNA, the CDR3 is TGCAGTGCCAGGGACAGACGGTCCTACGAGCAGTACTTC. The encoded protein is CSARDRRSYEQYF.

The rearrangement joins TRBV5-1 to TRBJ2-5, with a weak D call TRBD1 (6 bases). This CDR3 is 13 amino acids long. Germline V gives CDR1 SGHRS, CDR2 YFSETQ. V shed 6 bases and J shed 2 bases, with 11 bases lying between them. As DNA, the CDR3 is TGCGCCAGCATGACACAGGGTCAAGAGACCCAGTACTTC. Amino acid sequence: CASMTQGQETQYF.

The chain is built from TRBV7-2 and TRBJ1-3; 9 bases are a match to TRBD1. There are 14 residues in the CDR3. Germline V gives CDR1 SGHTA, CDR2 FQGNSA. After removal of 4 bases from V and 4 bases from J, the junction contained 2 bases not matched to a gene. As DNA, the CDR3 is TGTGCCAGCAGCTCCACAGGGGGCGGAAACACCATATATTTT. This sequence encodes CASSSTGGGNTIYF. Variable domain in full (rest from reference TRBV7-2 and TRBJ1-3): GAGVSQSPSNKVTEKGKDVELRCDPISGHTALYWYRQSLGQGLEFLIYFQGNSAPDKSGLPSDRFSAERTGGSVSTLTIQRTQQEDSAVYLCASSSTGGGNTIYFGEGSWLTVV.

Only a few counts were recorded for this clonotype. The V gene is TRBV7-6, the J gene TRBJ2-3; D is uncertain. The CDR3 consists of 16 residues. The V and J ends lost 1 base and 0 bases respectively, with 11 bases between them. CDR1 is SGHVS, CDR2 FNYEAQ, per germline. The CDR3 region has the DNA TGTGCCAGCAGCTTAGGGTCGGGCGGTAGCACAGATACGCAGTATTTT. Translated: CASSLGSGGSTDTQYF.

The rearrangement uses TRBV30 and TRBJ1-2, with 10 bases matching TRBD1. With 1 base clipped from V and 5 bases from J, the junction kept 7 bases outside the gene matches. CDR1 is GTSNPN and CDR2 is SVGIG in the germline V gene (reference sequence). The CDR3 covers 15 residues. The CDR3 is CAWSDSGTGVYGYTF. Here the CDR3 DNA reads TGTGCCTGGAGTGACTCCGGGACAGGGGTTTATGGCTACACCTTC.

This clonotype was recorded a few times. This chain joins TRBV18 and TRBJ2-3, with D hard to call. This CDR3 contains 13 residues. The germline V gene has CDR1 KGHSH and CDR2 LQKENI. V lost 6 bases and J lost 0, with 7 bases in between. The CDR3 protein is CASSITSTDTQYF. The CDR3 DNA sequence: TGTGCCAGCTCCATAACTAGCACAGATACGCAGTATTTT.

This clonotype was detected many times. V is TRBV4-3 and J is TRBJ1-2; D might be TRBD1 (5 bases). CDR3 length equals 12 residues. Germline CDR1 is LGHNA and CDR2 is YSLEER. Trimming took off 0 bases at V and 7 bases at J, with 6 bases between the two ends. The CDR3 is CASSQDQGGYTF. CDR3 coding DNA: TGCGCCAGCAGCCAAGATCAGGGTGGCTACACCTTC.

CDR3 protein: CASRTSEGQDNEQFF. The CDR3, as DNA: TGTGCCAGTAGGACCTCGGAGGGCCAGGACAATGAGCAGTTCTTC. The gene calls are TRBV19 and TRBJ2-1, with TRBD2 as a possible D gene (6 bases). The V end lost 6 bases, the J end lost 5 bases, and 17 bases lay between the germline ends. The CDR3 is made up of 15 amino acids. The germline gives CDR1 LNHDA, CDR2 SQIVND (reference sequence).

The genes are TRBV6-5 and TRBJ2-4; possibly TRBD1 for D (5 bases). Germline V gene data show CDR1 as MNHEY and CDR2 as SVGAGI. V was trimmed by 0 bases and J by 3 bases, leaving 12 bases between them. The CDR3 totals 16 residues. In nucleotides, the CDR3 is TGTGCCAGCAGTTACTCGCAGGGTAGTAGCAAAAACATTCAGTACTTC. Translation: CASSYSQGSSKNIQYF.

The chain employs TRBV20-1 and TRBJ2-1; D call uncertain. This CDR3 has 14 amino acids. Per germline, CDR1 DFQATT and CDR2 SNEGSKA (reference sequence). Trimming left V 5 bases short and J 5 bases short, with 16 bases between. DNA of the CDR3: TGCAGTGCTCCCTCTATGCTGCAAGACAATGAGCAGTTCTTC. Translated, it gives CSAPSMLQDNEQFF.

This clonotype was seen more than once but under ten times. The chain has TRBV12-3 or TRBV12-4 and TRBJ2-3; either TRBD1 or TRBD2 may supply D (6 bases each). The CDR3 length is 14 residues. Trimming removed 3 bases at V and 4 bases at J, with 11 bases between. The CDR3 region has the DNA TGTGCCAGCAGTTTCTCGGGGGCATCAGATACGCAGTATTTT. This codes for CASSFSGASDTQYF.

The chain carries TRBV10-1 and TRBJ2-1; D may be TRBD2 (5 bases). Trimming took 0 bases from V and 11 from J, leaving 8 bases between them. Germline V lookup: CDR1 WNHNN, CDR2 SYGVQD (reference sequence). This CDR3 is 12 amino acids long. CDR3 in amino acids: CASSESDGKQFF. The CDR3 DNA sequence: TGCGCCAGCAGTGAGTCCGACGGGAAGCAGTTCTTC.

This clonotype was found a few times. V usage is TRBV6-1 and J usage is TRBJ2-3; 7 nucleotides match TRBD2. This CDR3 spans 15 amino acids. With V trimmed by 5 bases and J by 3 bases, 8 bases remained unmatched. CDR1 MNHNS and CDR2 SASEGT come from the germline V gene. The CDR3 is CASSQAGVRTDTQYF. CDR3 sequence (DNA): TGTGCCAGCAGTCAGGCGGGAGTCAGGACAGATACGCAGTATTTT.

The rearrangement joins TRBV7-2 to TRBJ1-1, with D uncertain. The germline V gene has CDR1 SGHTA and CDR2 FQGNSA. The V end was cut by 2 bases, the J end by 4 bases, with 14 bases between. The CDR3 is 15 residues long. The CDR3 bases are TGTGCCAGCAGCTTAAGTCGGACGGCCAGCACTGAAGCTTTCTTT. Encoded protein: CASSLSRTASTEAFF.

This clonotype was counted a single time. The chain is built from TRBV19 and TRBJ2-1; D ambiguous. Germline loops: CDR1 LNHDA, CDR2 SQIVND (reference sequence). The CDR3 contains 16 residues. Trimming took off 1 base at V and 2 bases at J, with 12 bases between the two ends. CDR3 nucleotide sequence: TGTGCCAGTAGTATAGCCAACCAAGTCCCCTACAATGAGCAGTTCTTC. It translates to CASSIANQVPYNEQFF.

J is TRBJ2-7 and V is TRBV15, with TRBD2 identical over 13 bases. The CDR3 is made up of 18 amino acids. Germline V gene data show CDR1 as LNHNV and CDR2 as YYDKDF (reference sequence). The V gene end was trimmed by 5 bases and the J gene end by 5 bases; junction bases not matched to a gene: 15. The DNA of the CDR3 is TGTGCCACCAGCCCACGGACTAGCGGGAGACTTGCCTTCCACGAGCAGTACTTC. It is translated as CATSPRTSGRLAFHEQYF.

The chain has TRBV11-2 and TRBJ1-5; TRBD1 is a possible D gene (6 bases). V was clipped by 5 bases and J by 2 bases, with 13 bases between them. Germline values: CDR1 SGHAT, CDR2 FQNNGV. The CDR3 loop spans 15 amino acids. CDR3 sequence: CASSPTGLRNQPQHF. CDR3 coding DNA: TGTGCCAGCAGCCCCACAGGGCTTCGCAATCAGCCCCAGCATTTT.

The chain couples TRBV5-4 to TRBJ2-3; D gene unclear. The CDR3 length is 15 residues. The V gene's germline CDR1 is SGHNT and CDR2 YYREEE (reference sequence). V lost 4 bases and J lost 2, with 14 bases in between. In DNA, the CDR3 is TGTGCCAGCAGCCGAGAGACCTGGGACACAGATACGCAGTATTTT. It encodes CASSRETWDTDTQYF.

This chain's CDR3 is CASSEPSGTGVWYIGTGELFF. The DNA of the CDR3 is TGCGCCAGCAGCGAGCCGTCCGGGACAGGGGTGTGGTATATCGGGACCGGGGAGCTGTTTTTT. The genes are TRBV4-1 and TRBJ2-2; the match to TRBD1 covers 10 bases. CDR1 and CDR2 (germline): MGHRA, YSYEKL. J gave up 5 bases and V 5 bases, and 23 bases lay outside the gene matches. CDR3 length: 21 amino acids.

The chain has TRBV4-3 and TRBJ2-3; 11 bases are a match to TRBD1. Germline loops: CDR1 LGHNA, CDR2 YSLEER. The CDR3 sequence is 18 residues long. V was clipped by 0 bases and J by 5 bases; unmatched bases: 10. CDR3 nucleotide sequence: TGCGCCAGCAGCCAAGAATTGCCGGGACAGGGGGGGTTAGATACGCAGTATTTT. It codes for CASSQELPGQGGLDTQYF.